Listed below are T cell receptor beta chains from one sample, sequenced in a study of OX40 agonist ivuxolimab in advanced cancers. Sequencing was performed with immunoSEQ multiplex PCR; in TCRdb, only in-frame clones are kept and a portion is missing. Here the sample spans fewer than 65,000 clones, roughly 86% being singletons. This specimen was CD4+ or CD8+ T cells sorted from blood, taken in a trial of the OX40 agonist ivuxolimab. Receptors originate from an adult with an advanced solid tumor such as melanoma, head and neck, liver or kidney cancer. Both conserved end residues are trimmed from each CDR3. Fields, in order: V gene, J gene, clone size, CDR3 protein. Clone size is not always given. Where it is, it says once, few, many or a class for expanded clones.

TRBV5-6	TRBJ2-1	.	ASSLIGVDEQF
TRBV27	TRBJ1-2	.	ASRATGTGGAGGYT
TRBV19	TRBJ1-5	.	ASRYKDRGNQPQH
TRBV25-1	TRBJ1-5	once	ARARAGANQPQH
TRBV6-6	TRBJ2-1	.	ASRLASSYNEQF
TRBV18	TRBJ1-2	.	ASSPRSYGYT
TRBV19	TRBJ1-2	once	ASSTAHFANYGYT
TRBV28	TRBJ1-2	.	ASSLPGRGQGYT
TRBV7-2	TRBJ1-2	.	ASSLAPEGLGYGYT
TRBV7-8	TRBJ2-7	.	ASSLVSYEQY
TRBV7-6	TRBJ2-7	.	ASSLADPGTSNEQY
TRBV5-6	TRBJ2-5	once	ASSLVETQY
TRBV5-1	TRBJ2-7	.	ASSPDGGGGYEQY
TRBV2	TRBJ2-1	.	ASSAHEQF
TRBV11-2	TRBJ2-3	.	ASSPDSTDTQY
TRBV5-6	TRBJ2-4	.	ASSHGSGTPGNIQY
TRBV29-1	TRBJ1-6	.	SVSHGGGLSPLH
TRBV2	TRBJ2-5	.	ASNTGQGETQY
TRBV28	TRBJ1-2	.	ASSPRQGSYYGYT
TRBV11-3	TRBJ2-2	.	ASSLRRTGELF
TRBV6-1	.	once	ASSGTSGRTAYEQY
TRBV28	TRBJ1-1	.	ASSSPRGGVGITEAF
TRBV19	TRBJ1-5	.	ASSIPWDSNQPQH
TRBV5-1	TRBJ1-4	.	ASSSDGSNEKLF
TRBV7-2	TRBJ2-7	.	ASRPKNGFPGEQY
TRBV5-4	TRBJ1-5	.	ASSVGQNQPQH